This TCR beta chain was recovered during a study of blood T cell repertoires in COVID-19. Study in general: T cells, B-cell-depleted T cells, or PBMCs provided the cDNA or gDNA that served as material.

The ends lost 1 base at V and 0 bases at J; junction bases unmatched: 6. CDR1 is MGHRA, CDR2 YSYEKL, per germline. The CDR3 length is 17 residues. Source study methods: Amplifying reference gene primers gave estimates of nucleated cell counts. The table came from immunoSEQ multiplex PCR; TCRdb's copy has only in-frame clones and leaves some out. Clone size and V and J calls were adopted from that table, with D and trimming inferred from the DNA. The data show 100,000 or so clones, around 93% seen once. The sequenced sample consisted of peripheral blood. The rearrangement uses TRBV4-1 and TRBJ1-5; 7 bases agree with TRBD1. The clonotype was recovered from a human donor with active COVID-19. The donor label of this sample is uncertain. In DNA, the CDR3 is TGCGCCAGCAGCCAAGGGGTACAGGGGAATAGCAATCAGCCCCAGCATTTT. Amino acids: CASSQGVQGNSNQPQHF.